These T cell receptor beta chains were read from a single sample in a study of T cells after posttransplantation cyclophosphamide. Clones were sequenced by immunoSEQ multiplex PCR, and TCRdb holds only the in-frame ones, with some missing. This sample comprises fewer than 55,000 clones, none seen once only. The sequencing sample was made of PBMCs. These receptors were collected from a man aged 40-55 years in good health, CMV-negative, and a related stem cell transplant donor. Each CDR3 is given with its conserved first and last residue. D genes are given only for firm matches. Clone size is shown for a subset of rows, as once, few, many or a class of expanded clone.

v_call,clone_size,d_call,j_call,cdr3_nt,cdr3_aa
TRBV10-3,many,TRBD1,TRBJ1-4,TGTGCCATCAGTGAGTCGGACCAGGGGGCTGATGAAAAACTGTTTTTT,CAISESDQGADEKLFF
TRBV10-3,many,-,TRBJ1-5,TGTGCCGTAAACTCGCAGGGGCCTAGCAATCAGCCCCAGCATTTT,CAVNSQGPSNQPQHF
TRBV18,-,-,TRBJ1-6,TGTGCCAGCTCACCCCAAACCGGGAATTCACCCCTCCACTTT,CASSPQTGNSPLHF
TRBV18,few,TRBD2,TRBJ2-3,TGTGCCAGCTCACCACTAGCGGGAGGCCGCACAGATACGCAGTATTTT,CASSPLAGGRTDTQYF
TRBV11-3,many,TRBD1,TRBJ2-2,TGTGCCAGCAGCTCCGGACAGGGCCTTCTCTCAGACACCGGGGAGCTGTTTTTT,CASSSGQGLLSDTGELFF
TRBV7-8,-,TRBD2,TRBJ2-1,TGTGCCAGCAGCTTAATAGCGGGAGGATTAAGTGAGCAGTTCTTC,CASSLIAGGLSEQFF
TRBV27,-,-,TRBJ1-5,TGTGCCAGCAGTTTATCCGCCGCGTCGCCCCAGCATTTT,CASSLSAASPQHF
TRBV28,many,TRBD1,TRBJ1-2,TGTGCCAGCAGTTTAATGGACAGGGTCTATGGCTACACCTTC,CASSLMDRVYGYTF
TRBV11-2,many,-,TRBJ2-5,TGTGCCAGCAGCTGGATCCAAGGGGCGGAGACCCAGTACTTC,CASSWIQGAETQYF
TRBV9,many,-,TRBJ1-5,TGTGCCAGCAGCGTAGCAAGCAATCAGCCCCAGCATTTT,CASSVASNQPQHF
TRBV5-1,few,TRBD1,TRBJ1-6,TGCGCCAGCAGGGACGATACAGGGGGTAGTAATAATTCACCCCTCCACTTT,CASRDDTGGSNNSPLHF
TRBV7-2,-,-,TRBJ2-7,TGTGCCAGCAGCCCTAACTCCTACGAGCAGTACTTC,CASSPNSYEQYF
TRBV5-4,many,TRBD2,TRBJ2-3,TGTGCCAGCACCACGTTTAAGGGCGGGAGTGGGCAGGATACGCAGTATTTT,CASTTFKGGSGQDTQYF
TRBV13,few,TRBD2,TRBJ2-5,TGTGCCAGCAGCTTAGGCTTCCGGCTAGCGGGTAACGGGGACCCCAAAGAGACCCAGTACTTC,CASSLGFRLAGNGDPKETQYF
TRBV10-1,many,TRBD1,TRBJ2-1,TGCGCCAGCAGTGAGTCCCCCGACAGGGTAGGGCTGTTCTTC,CASSESPDRVGLFF
TRBV9,few,TRBD2,TRBJ2-3,TGTGCCAGCAGCGTAGTGGGTCTAGCGGGGGTTGCGCAGTATTTT,CASSVVGLAGVAQYF
TRBV9,few,-,TRBJ1-3,TGTGCCAGCAGCGACGGGAGGCGAGCTGGAAACACCATATATTTT,CASSDGRRAGNTIYF
TRBV25-1,few,TRBD2,TRBJ2-1,TGTGCCGGCGGGGGCTACAATGAGCAGTTCTTC,CAGGGYNEQFF
TRBV7-9,many,-,TRBJ2-1,TGTGCCAGCAGCTTGTATCGGGGTAGCGGAGCCTACAATGAGCAGTTCTTC,CASSLYRGSGAYNEQFF
TRBV7-9,-,TRBD1,TRBJ2-5,TGTGCCAGCAGCTTGTTCAATGACAGACAGGGGCAGTACTTC,CASSLFNDRQGQYF
TRBV6-5,many,TRBD1,TRBJ2-7,TGTGCCAGCAGTTCCGCCGGGACAGCTTACGAGCAGTACTTC,CASSSAGTAYEQYF
TRBV19,many,TRBD2,TRBJ2-1,TGTGCCAGCACTAGCGGGAGGGCGGGGAACAATGAGCAGTTCTTC,CASTSGRAGNNEQFF
TRBV2,many,TRBD1,TRBJ1-1,TGTGCCAGCAGTGATTGGGACAGGCAGGACGAAGCTTTCTTT,CASSDWDRQDEAFF
TRBV19,many,-,TRBJ1-2,TGTGCCAGTAGTGCCAACAGCTATCCTAACTATGGCTACACCTTC,CASSANSYPNYGYTF
TRBV2,few,TRBD1,TRBJ2-3,TGTGCCAGCAGTGGACAGGGTGGGACAGATACGCAGTATTTT,CASSGQGGTDTQYF
TRBV6-5,many,TRBD1,TRBJ1-2,TGTGCCAGCGGACAGACAGGGCCAAACTATGGCTACACCTTC,CASGQTGPNYGYTF
TRBV7-6,many,TRBD1,TRBJ1-4,TGTGCCAGCAGCGAACCAGGACAGGGAGCGTATGAAAAACTGTTTTTT,CASSEPGQGAYEKLFF
TRBV7-8,few,-,TRBJ1-1,TGTGCCAGCAGCTTTATGACAGGATTTAACACTGAAGCTTTCTTT,CASSFMTGFNTEAFF
TRBV19,many,-,TRBJ1-4,TGTGCCAGTAGGCGACAGGATAATGAAAAACTGTTTTTT,CASRRQDNEKLFF
TRBV5-1,many,TRBD1,TRBJ1-1,TGCGCCAGCAGCTTGGTGGTCGCAGGGGGTGGCACTGAAGCTTTCTTT,CASSLVVAGGGTEAFF
TRBV11-2,few,TRBD2,TRBJ2-1,TGTGCCAGCACCAGATCGGGGGGAGGATCCTACAATGAGCAGTTCTTC,CASTRSGGGSYNEQFF
TRBV10-3,many,-,TRBJ1-2,TGTGCCATCAGTAGCAGGGACTATGGCTACACCTTC,CAISSRDYGYTF
TRBV5-5,many,TRBD1,TRBJ1-2,TGTGCCAGCAGCCCCGGGACAGGGCTTAACTATGGCTACACCTTC,CASSPGTGLNYGYTF
TRBV27,many,TRBD2,TRBJ2-1,TGTGCCAGCAGTTTATATACCCGGACTAGCGGGGACGTCTACAATGAGCAGTTCTTC,CASSLYTRTSGDVYNEQFF
TRBV15,few,TRBD2,TRBJ2-1,TGTGCCACATCGGGACTAGCCTATTACAATGAGCAGTTCTTC,CATSGLAYYNEQFF
TRBV4-2,many,TRBD2,TRBJ2-1,TGTGCCAGCAGCCAGGCCGCGGGGGGGCCCTACAATGAGCAGTTCTTC,CASSQAAGGPYNEQFF
TRBV27,-,-,TRBJ2-3,TGTGCCACCAAGTTAAAGAGGGTCGATACGCAGTATTTT,CATKLKRVDTQYF
TRBV6-6,few,-,TRBJ2-5,TGTGCCAGCAGTTATAACGGGGGGCGACACGAGACCCAGTACTTC,CASSYNGGRHETQYF
TRBV5-5,many,TRBD1,TRBJ1-1,TGTGCCAGCAGCAATCCCGGGAGGGGGCACACTGAAGCTTTCTTT,CASSNPGRGHTEAFF
TRBV7-7,many,TRBD1,TRBJ2-7,TGTGCCAGCAGCTTAAACAGGGGTGAAGAGCAGTACTTC,CASSLNRGEEQYF
TRBV5-1,many,TRBD2,TRBJ2-5,TGCGCCAGCAGCTCGGGACTAGCGGGAGTAGAGACCCAGTACTTC,CASSSGLAGVETQYF
TRBV7-6,many,TRBD1,TRBJ2-7,TGTGCCAGCAGCGCACAGCAGGGGGCTACCTACGAGCAGTACTTC,CASSAQQGATYEQYF
TRBV5-5,many,-,TRBJ2-2,TGTGCCAGCAGGAACCAGGGTCACGGGGAGCTGTTTTTT,CASRNQGHGELFF
TRBV29-1,many,TRBD2,TRBJ2-1,TGCAGCGTTGAAGCCCCGGGACTAGCGGGAGCAAAGCAGTTCTTC,CSVEAPGLAGAKQFF